The next 25 T cell receptor beta chains were all read from a single sample in a study of blood T cell repertoires in COVID-19. The method was immunoSEQ multiplex PCR; TCRdb's version includes in-frame clones alone and lacks a portion of them. The top ten hold roughly 20% of the sample, which has 160,000 or so clones, around 84% seen once. Sequencing was carried out using peripheral blood. All receptors come from a woman older than 75 with acute or convalescent COVID-19.

This clone appeared a single time. The chain joins TRBV7-9 to TRBJ2-1, with 7 bases lining up with TRBD2. Germline V gene lookup returns CDR1 SEHNR and CDR2 FQNEAQ (reference sequence). The V segment lost 5 bases and the J segment 3 bases; nucleotides outside the gene matches: 13. This CDR3 has 17 amino acids. In nucleotides, the CDR3 is TGTGCCAGCAGCCCTGGCGGGCTAGCGGACAACTACAATGAGCAGTTCTTC. It yields the protein CASSPGGLADNYNEQFF.

The V call is TRBV27, the J call TRBJ2-7; TRBD1 is a possible D gene (6 bases). The V end lost 3 bases, the J end lost 2 bases, and 14 bases lay between the germline ends. From germline, CDR1 is MNHEY and CDR2 SMNVEV (reference sequence). CDR3 length: 15 residues. CDR3 nucleotide sequence: TGTGCCAGCAGTTTCCGGGACATAGCTGCCTACGAGCAGTACTTC. This sequence encodes CASSFRDIAAYEQYF.

This clone was seen more than once but under ten times. The CDR3 DNA sequence: TGTGCCAGCAGCTTAGGGGGGGTCACCGGGGAGCTGTTTTTT. Translation: CASSLGGVTGELFF. The chain has TRBV11-3 and TRBJ2-2; D may be TRBD2 (6 bases). The germline V gene has CDR1 SGHNT and CDR2 YENEEA. The CDR3 is 14 residues long. Trimming removed 1 base at V and 4 bases at J, with 7 bases between.

This chain connects TRBV28 to TRBJ1-1; D remains unclear. The CDR3 has 17 amino acids. V was trimmed by 7 bases and J by 6 bases, leaving 27 bases between them. In germline, CDR1 is MDHEN, CDR2 SYDVKM. In DNA, the CDR3 is TGTGCCAGCACCCTTTATGCAAGTCGAGGGTTGTTAGCTGAAGCTTTCTTT. It yields the protein CASTLYASRGLLAEAFF.

V usage is TRBV7-8 and J usage is TRBJ1-2; the D gene is possibly TRBD1 (6 bases). V shed 5 bases and J shed 4 bases, with 11 bases lying between them. The CDR3 is made up of 13 amino acids. Per the germline V gene, CDR1 is SGHVS and CDR2 is FQNEAQ. Here the CDR3 reads CASSALRGYGYTF. The CDR3 DNA reads TGTGCCAGCAGCGCTCTCAGGGGCTATGGCTACACCTTC.

J is TRBJ2-3 and V is TRBV27, with 12 bases fitting TRBD2. CDR1 and CDR2 (germline): MNHEY, SMNVEV (reference sequence). The CDR3 extends over 15 amino acids. Trimming removed 6 bases from V and 4 bases from J; junction bases left unmatched: 5. CDR3 protein: CASRLAGGGADTQYF. CDR3 nucleotide sequence: TGTGCCAGCAGGCTAGCGGGAGGGGGTGCAGATACGCAGTATTTT.

The sample holds one count of this clone. This rearrangement joins TRBV2 to TRBJ2-2; TRBD1 matches 9 bases. Looked up from germline, CDR1 is SNHLY and CDR2 is FYNNEI. Trimming removed 6 bases from V and 2 bases from J; junction bases left unmatched: 4. The CDR3 totals 15 residues. CDR3 sequence: CASRGDRVNTGELFF. The CDR3 region has the DNA TGTGCCAGCAGAGGGGACAGGGTAAACACCGGGGAGCTGTTTTTT.

This CDR3 is CASSTSGGLNTGELFF. CDR3 in DNA: TGTGCCAGCAGCACCTCAGGGGGCCTAAACACCGGGGAGCTGTTTTTT. The chain has TRBV9 and TRBJ2-2; 8 bases line up with TRBD1. The V and J ends lost 4 bases and 2 bases, in that order; junction bases with no gene match: 7. Germline values: CDR1 SGDLS, CDR2 YYNGEE. The CDR3 runs to 16 residues.

This rearrangement joins TRBV9 to TRBJ2-7, with TRBD1 matching over 9 bases. This CDR3 has 19 residues. CDR1 is SGDLS, CDR2 YYNGEE, per germline. J gave up 2 bases and V 4 bases, and 19 bases lay outside the gene matches. The CDR3 region is CASSPRSIGTGPKTYEQYF. The CDR3 coding sequence is TGTGCCAGCAGCCCCCGATCTATCGGGACAGGGCCCAAGACCTACGAGCAGTACTTC.

The genes are TRBV27 and TRBJ2-1; a possible D gene is TRBD2 (5 bases). CDR1 MNHEY and CDR2 SMNVEV come from the germline V gene (reference sequence). With 6 bases removed from V and 5 bases from J, the gap between germline ends came to 17 bases. The CDR3 loop spans 15 amino acids. The CDR3 DNA sequence: TGTGCCAGCAGCTCGCTCCTTTACGGGGACAATGAGCAGTTCTTC. Translated: CASSSLLYGDNEQFF.

The rearrangement uses TRBV4-2 and TRBJ1-4, with TRBD1 matching 8 bases. The germline CDR1 and CDR2 sequences are LGHNA and YNFKEQ. V dropped 0 bases and J dropped 0; count of bases not matched to a gene: 3. The CDR3 runs to 17 residues. CDR3: CASSQDRGLATNEKLFF. The CDR3 nucleotides are TGTGCCAGCAGCCAAGACAGGGGGCTGGCAACTAATGAAAAACTGTTTTTT.

This clone has just a few counts. This chain's CDR3 is CASSLVRTGELFF. The CDR3 region has the DNA TGTGCCAGCAGCTTAGTTCGGACCGGGGAGCTGTTTTTT. The rearrangement links TRBV7-3 to TRBJ2-2; D is ambiguous. The CDR3 has 13 residues. V lost 2 bases and J 5 bases, leaving 6 bases between the germline ends. CDR1 and CDR2 (germline): SGHTA, FQGTGA. The entire variable domain, with the rest obtained from reference TRBV7-3 and TRBJ2-2, is as follows: GAGVSQTPSNKVTEKGKYVELRCDPISGHTALYWYRQSLGQGPEFLIYFQGTGAADDSGLPNDRFFAVRPEGSVSTLKIQRTERGDSAVYLCASSLVRTGELFFGEGSRLTVL.

This clone appeared a few times. The chain recombines TRBV7-8 with TRBJ1-5; 9 nucleotides line up with TRBD1. This CDR3 comprises 16 residues. Germline V gene lookup returns CDR1 SGHVS and CDR2 FQNEAQ. V lost 4 bases to trimming and J lost 7 bases; unmatched junction nucleotides: 11. The CDR3 sequence is CASSSETGGVVQPQHF. In nucleotides, the CDR3 is TGTGCCAGCAGCTCGGAAACAGGGGGCGTCGTCCAGCCCCAGCATTTT.

This chain links TRBV6-5 with TRBJ1-4; D call uncertain. CDR1 is MNHEY, CDR2 SVGAGI, per germline. Deletions cut 7 bases from V and 5 bases from J, with 11 bases between. CDR3 size: 13 residues. As DNA, the CDR3 is TGTGCCAGCAATTGGGCGCCAAATGAAAAACTGTTTTTT. Translation: CASNWAPNEKLFF.

The chain joins TRBV5-6 to TRBJ2-7, with a possible D match to TRBD2 (6 bases). The CDR3 is made up of 12 amino acids. Trimming took 5 bases from V and 4 from J, leaving 10 bases between them. Per germline, CDR1 SGHDT and CDR2 YYEEEE. CDR3 in amino acids: CASRGTYYEQYF. The CDR3, as DNA: TGTGCCAGCAGGGGGACTTATTACGAGCAGTACTTC.

This clone was observed a few times. The V and J genes are TRBV5-5 and TRBJ1-4, with 12 bases aligning to TRBD1. The CDR3 sequence is 15 residues long. The V gene end was trimmed by 4 bases and the J gene end by 6 bases; junction bases not matched to a gene: 4. Germline loops: CDR1 SGHKS, CDR2 YYEKEE (reference sequence). For the CDR3, the DNA is TGTGCCAGCAGCACGGGACAGGGGGCTTATGAAAAACTGTTTTTT. Its translation is CASSTGQGAYEKLFF. The full variable domain, with the rest looked up from reference TRBV5-5 and TRBJ1-4, is DAGVTQSPTHLIKTRGQQVTLRCSPISGHKSVSWYQQVLGQGPQFIFQYYEKEERGRGNFPDRFSARQFPNYSSELNVNALLLGDSALYLCASSTGQGAYEKLFFGSGTQLSVL.

This clone was seen a single time. The V gene is TRBV7-8, the J gene TRBJ2-5, with 8 bases lining up with TRBD2. The CDR3 has 15 residues. With 0 bases clipped from V and 4 bases from J, the junction kept 4 bases outside the gene matches. The germline V gene has CDR1 SGHVS and CDR2 FQNEAQ. CDR3 DNA: TGTGCCAGCAGCTTAGCACTGCGGGGGGCAGAGACCCAGTACTTC. Amino acids: CASSLALRGAETQYF.

The CDR3 is CASSPTLEATEAFF. DNA for the CDR3: TGTGCCAGCAGCCCTACTCTGGAGGCTACTGAAGCTTTCTTT. The chain couples TRBV3-1 (or the pseudogene TRBV3-2) to TRBJ1-1; no definite D call. The CDR3 spans 14 residues. From germline, CDR1 is LGHDT and CDR2 YNNKEL (reference sequence). V was pared by 4 bases and J by 5 bases, with 14 bases between.

This chain uses TRBV2 with TRBJ1-1; 8 nucleotides line up with TRBD1. V gave up 7 bases and J gave up 8 bases; unmatched junction bases: 6. The CDR3 consists of 12 residues. Germline-derived CDR1 and CDR2 are SNHLY and FYNNEI. The CDR3 spells CASTRRDREAFF. CDR3 bases: TGTGCCAGCACTCGAAGGGACAGGGAAGCTTTCTTT.

The chain carries TRBV19 and TRBJ2-2; 13 nucleotides line up with TRBD2. This CDR3 has 17 amino acids. With 6 bases clipped from V and 4 bases from J, the junction kept 8 bases outside the gene matches. The V gene's germline CDR1 is LNHDA and CDR2 SQIVND (reference sequence). DNA of the CDR3: TGTGCCAGTAGACTAGCGGGAGGGTTAAGACGCACCGGGGAGCTGTTTTTT. Protein product: CASRLAGGLRRTGELFF.

The chain joins TRBV7-9 to TRBJ1-2, with D uncertain. Germline V gene data show CDR1 as SEHNR and CDR2 as FQNEAQ (reference sequence). Trimming took off 4 bases at V and 0 bases at J, with 12 bases between the two ends. The CDR3 totals 15 residues. CDR3 loop: CASSSSGIANYGYTF. The CDR3 DNA follows: TGTGCCAGCAGCTCTTCGGGGATCGCTAACTATGGCTACACCTTC.

The V call is TRBV30, the J call TRBJ1-3, with no clear D. Germline CDR1 reads GTSNPN; CDR2 reads SVGIG (reference sequence). The V end lost 4 bases, the J end lost 1 base, and 17 bases lay between the germline ends. The CDR3 has 16 residues. CDR3 bases: TGTGCCTGGACAGCGTTATTAAGGAGATCTGGAAACACCATATATTTT. Residues: CAWTALLRRSGNTIYF.

The chain joins TRBV24-1 to TRBJ2-1; 9 nucleotides match TRBD2. Germline V CDR1 and CDR2: KGHDR, SFDVKD. V was pared by 0 bases and J by 3 bases, with 14 bases of the junction left unmatched. The CDR3 sequence is 20 residues long. The chain's CDR3 is CATSDLSSSGRKVNYNEQFF. The CDR3 DNA sequence: TGTGCCACCAGTGATTTGTCCTCCAGCGGGAGGAAGGTTAACTACAATGAGCAGTTCTTC.

This chain joins TRBV2 and TRBJ1-5, with D unclear. V shed 6 bases and J shed 1 base, with 13 bases lying between them. Germline lookup yields CDR1 SNHLY and CDR2 FYNNEI. This CDR3 has 15 amino acids. This CDR3 is CASSHYGQSNQPQHF. The CDR3 DNA reads as TGTGCCAGCAGCCATTATGGCCAAAGCAATCAGCCCCAGCATTTT.

This clone was recorded a few times. The gene calls are TRBV11-2 and TRBJ1-3; 7 bases agree with TRBD1. Germline values: CDR1 SGHAT, CDR2 FQNNGV. CDR3 length: 18 amino acids. Unmatched junction bases numbered 14, after V lost 4 bases and J lost 2 bases. The CDR3 sequence is CASSSLISRGATGNTIYF. CDR3 DNA: TGTGCCAGCAGCTCCCTAATCAGCAGGGGGGCGACTGGAAACACCATATATTTT.